This TCR beta chain was sequenced during a study of blood T cell repertoires in COVID-19. Across the whole study: Sites in the United States, Italy and Spain provided acute and convalescent COVID-19 samples. T cells, B-cell-depleted T cells, or PBMCs provided the cDNA or gDNA that served as material.

In the source study's methods: From reference gene primer amplification, estimates of nucleated cell counts were derived. Assay: immunoSEQ multiplex PCR; the TCRdb copy retains only in-frame clones and omits some. V and J calls and clone size are copied from that table; D and trimming were computed from the DNA. Of hundreds of thousands of clones in the sample, roughly 84% were seen once. CDR3 size: 13 residues. V was pared by 2 bases and J by 4 bases, with 7 bases between. The germline V gene has CDR1 LGHNA and CDR2 YNFKEQ. The table lists this clone with a count of one. The source of this sequence is a human donor in a cohort sampled during active COVID-19. The V and J genes are TRBV4-2 and TRBJ2-3, with D tentatively TRBD2 (5 bases). The source material was peripheral blood. In DNA form, the CDR3 reads TGTGCCAGCAGCCAATTCGGGGCAGATACGCAGTATTTT. Residues: CASSQFGADTQYF.